A single sample is the source of the 25 T cell receptor beta chains below, sequenced in a study of beta chain features in type 1 diabetes. The entirety of the isolated RNA underwent reverse transcription, so expressed TCRB transcripts were sequenced. Clones were sequenced by immunoSEQ multiplex PCR, and TCRdb holds only the in-frame ones, with some missing. The sample lists just over 450,000 clones; around 28% were seen once. The source material was naive CD4+ T cells from blood. These receptors all come from a man aged 18-30 years in good health.

V gene TRBV6-6 combines with J gene TRBJ2-3; no firm D call. CDR1 is MNHNY, CDR2 SVGAGI, per germline (reference sequence). CDR3 length equals 12 residues. V was pared by 6 bases and J by 3 bases, with 7 bases between. This CDR3 is CASSPGTDTQYF. As DNA, the CDR3 is TGTGCCAGCAGCCCCGGGACAGATACGCAGTATTTT.

The chain joins TRBV15 to TRBJ2-3; D call uncertain. Trimming cost V 0 bases and J 1 base, with 11 bases left between them. Germline V gives CDR1 LNHNV, CDR2 YYDKDF (reference sequence). The CDR3 has 16 amino acids. In nucleotides, the CDR3 is TGTGCCACCAGCAGAGAAGGGCTGAGAGGCACAGATACGCAGTATTTT. Translation: CATSREGLRGTDTQYF.

V and J are TRBV2 and TRBJ2-4, with unresolved D. The CDR3 has 14 amino acids. V lost 4 bases and J lost 7, with 14 bases in between. Germline lookup yields CDR1 SNHLY and CDR2 FYNNEI. CDR3 sequence (DNA): TGTGCCAGCAGTGCGTGGGAAGGGTACAACATTCAGTACTTC. Translation: CASSAWEGYNIQYF.

The chain has TRBV5-4 and TRBJ2-3; unclear D gene. V lost 0 bases to trimming and J lost 4 bases, with 3 bases between them. The CDR3 is 12 amino acids. The germline gives CDR1 SGHNT, CDR2 YYREEE (reference sequence). This CDR3 is CASSLVSDTQYF. The DNA for the CDR3 is TGTGCCAGCAGCTTGGTGTCAGATACGCAGTATTTT.

The gene calls are TRBV4-2 and TRBJ1-3; 8 bases are shared with TRBD1. The CDR3 spans 15 residues. V was clipped by 0 bases and J by 4 bases; unmatched bases: 2. Germline assignment: CDR1 LGHNA and CDR2 YNFKEQ. The CDR3 loop is CASSQETGEGNTIYF. CDR3 sequence (DNA): TGTGCCAGCAGCCAAGAGACAGGGGAGGGAAACACCATATATTTT.

Here the CDR3 reads CASSGDREETQYF. The CDR3 region has the DNA TGTGCCAGCAGCGGGGACAGAGAAGAGACCCAGTACTTC. The chain recombines TRBV11-1 with TRBJ2-5; 7 bases fit TRBD1. This CDR3 has 13 amino acids. V shed 5 bases and J 3 bases; nucleotides not matched to a gene: 3. CDR1 SGHAT and CDR2 FQDESV come from the germline V gene (reference sequence). The entire variable domain, with the rest obtained from reference TRBV11-1 and TRBJ2-5, is as follows: EAEVAQSPRYKITEKSQAVAFWCDPISGHATLYWYRQILGQGPELLVQFQDESVVDDSQLPKDRFSAERLKGVDSTLKIQPAELGDSAMYLCASSGDREETQYFGPGTRLLVL.

This clone was found a few times. V and J are TRBV14 and TRBJ1-6, with D possibly TRBD1 on 6 matching bases. The germline V gene encodes CDR1 SGHDN and CDR2 FVKESK. CDR3 size: 13 residues. V was pared by 6 bases and J by 7 bases, with 10 bases between. The CDR3 reads CASRLGGNSPLHF. DNA for the CDR3: TGTGCCAGCAGGCTGGGGGGCAATTCACCCCTCCACTTT.

The chain couples TRBV15 to TRBJ2-2; D is perhaps TRBD1 (6 bases). Germline-derived CDR1 and CDR2 are LNHNV and YYDKDF (reference sequence). V lost 0 bases to trimming and J lost 1 base, with 9 bases between them. There are 16 residues in the CDR3. CDR3 sequence reads: CATSRDGGGNTGELFF. CDR3 nucleotides: TGTGCCACCAGCAGAGATGGGGGCGGGAACACCGGGGAGCTGTTTTTT.

The chain links TRBV30 to TRBJ1-2, with a tentative D call TRBD1 (6 bases). The CDR3 has 14 residues. Germline CDR1 GTSNPN, CDR2 SVGIG (reference sequence). V lost 4 bases to trimming and J lost 5 bases, with 17 bases between them. CDR3 sequence (DNA): TGTGCCTGGACTTCGGTGGGGGCTGGATATGGCTACACCTTC. It encodes CAWTSVGAGYGYTF. The variable domain in full, with the rest retrieved from reference TRBV30 and TRBJ1-2, is SQTIHQWPATLVQPVGSPLSLECTVEGTSNPNLYWYRQAAGRGLQLLFYSVGIGQISSEVPQNLSASRPQDRQFILSSKKLLLSDSGFYLCAWTSVGAGYGYTFGSGTRLTVV.

This clone was picked up a small number of times. The genes are TRBV10-3 and TRBJ2-5; 10 bases fit TRBD2. The trim removed 4 bases at V and 3 bases at J, leaving 2 bases unmatched. Germline values: CDR1 ENHRY, CDR2 SYGVKD. The CDR3 has 14 amino acids. The CDR3 loop is CAISGSGREETQYF. The CDR3 DNA follows: TGTGCCATCAGTGGGAGCGGGAGGGAAGAGACCCAGTACTTC.

This chain uses TRBV7-9 with TRBJ2-3; TRBD1 is a possible D gene (6 bases). CDR3 size: 18 residues. V was trimmed by 5 bases and J by 3 bases, leaving 24 bases between them. In germline, CDR1 is SEHNR, CDR2 FQNEAQ (reference sequence). CDR3 sequence reads: CASSGQIRDKYGTDTQYF. CDR3 in DNA: TGTGCCAGCAGCGGTCAGATCCGGGACAAATACGGGACAGATACGCAGTATTTT.

This chain links TRBV15 with TRBJ1-4; possible D gene TRBD1, 5 bases. The ends were cut back, 5 bases at V and 8 bases at J, with 12 bases in the middle. This CDR3 comprises 13 residues. Germline V gives CDR1 LNHNV, CDR2 YYDKDF (reference sequence). The CDR3 nucleotides read TGTGCCACCAGCGGGCAGGGTGGGGAAAAACTGTTTTTT. This gives the protein CATSGQGGEKLFF.

This clone was recorded a few times. The chain recombines TRBV2 with TRBJ2-7; the D gene could be TRBD1 or TRBD2 (5 bases each). This CDR3 comprises 12 residues. Germline CDR1 is SNHLY and CDR2 is FYNNEI. The V and J ends lost 11 bases and 3 bases respectively, with 14 bases between them. This chain's CDR3 is CARGSGYYEQYF. The CDR3 coding sequence is TGTGCCCGGGGATCAGGGTACTACGAGCAGTACTTC.

This clone has just a few counts. The chain uses TRBV19 and TRBJ1-1, with D tentatively TRBD1 (6 bases). Trimming removed 5 bases at V and 1 base at J, with 11 bases between. This CDR3 contains 14 residues. Germline V gene sequence: CDR1 LNHDA, CDR2 SQIVND (reference sequence). CDR3 DNA sequence: TGTGCCAGTAGTCAAACAGGGTCGAACACTGAAGCTTTCTTT. Protein sequence: CASSQTGSNTEAFF.

This chain connects TRBV15 to TRBJ2-7; TRBD2 might be the D (6 bases). The germline V gene has CDR1 LNHNV and CDR2 YYDKDF (reference sequence). V lost 0 bases to trimming and J lost 6 bases, with 12 bases between them. The CDR3 contains 14 residues. The CDR3 protein is CATSRDFREAEQYF. The DNA for the CDR3 is TGTGCCACCAGCAGAGATTTCAGGGAGGCCGAGCAGTACTTC.

Only a few counts were recorded for this clone. The rearrangement uses TRBV4-3 and TRBJ2-7; 11 positions agree with TRBD2. Germline CDR1 is LGHNA and CDR2 is YSLEER. The junction had 8 bases not matched to a gene; V was cut back by 5 bases and J by 5 bases. The CDR3 covers 15 residues. In DNA, the CDR3 is TGCGCCAGCAGCATAACTAGCGGGAGCCTGGACGAGCAGTACTTC. This translates into CASSITSGSLDEQYF.

This chain joins TRBV4-3 and TRBJ1-1, with D uncertain. The germline V gene has CDR1 LGHNA and CDR2 YSLEER. The CDR3 consists of 14 residues. The V gene lost 4 bases and the J gene lost 1 base, with 10 bases spanning the gap. This CDR3 is CASSLEVRNTEAFF. CDR3 DNA sequence: TGCGCCAGCAGCCTAGAAGTCAGGAACACTGAAGCTTTCTTT.

This clone was counted between two and nine times. This chain connects TRBV2 to TRBJ1-1; the D is unclear. The CDR3 consists of 14 residues. Looked up from germline, CDR1 is SNHLY and CDR2 is FYNNEI. The V end was cut by 10 bases, the J end by 4 bases, with 19 bases between. This CDR3 reads CATVLEGGGTEAFF. CDR3 sequence (DNA): TGTGCCACCGTACTAGAGGGCGGCGGCACTGAAGCTTTCTTT.

J is TRBJ2-7 and V is TRBV5-1, with TRBD2 as a possible D gene (5 bases). Trimming stripped 0 bases from V and 5 bases from J, with 12 bases between. The CDR3 consists of 14 residues. CDR1 and CDR2 (germline): SGHRS, YFSETQ. CDR3: CASSLVASIHEQYF. CDR3 bases: TGCGCCAGCAGCTTGGTAGCTAGCATCCACGAGCAGTACTTC.

J is TRBJ1-1 and V is TRBV29-1, with D possibly matching TRBD1 (6 bases). This CDR3 region has 13 residues. Between the trimmed V and J ends, which lost 8 bases and 1 base, there was a span of 14 bases. Looked up from germline, CDR1 is SQVTM and CDR2 is ANQGSEA. The CDR3 bases are TGCAGCACAGGGCATCCGGCGAACACTGAAGCTTTCTTT. This gives the protein CSTGHPANTEAFF.

The chain combines TRBV27 with TRBJ2-7; 9 nucleotides agree with TRBD1. Germline CDR1 reads MNHEY; CDR2 reads SMNVEV (reference sequence). The CDR3 sequence is 13 residues long. J lost 4 bases, V lost 6 bases, and 4 bases had no gene match. The CDR3 DNA sequence: TGTGCCAGCAGAGGGACAGGGAAATACGAGCAGTACTTC. Translated, it gives CASRGTGKYEQYF.

V gene TRBV27 combines with J gene TRBJ2-6; TRBD1 matches 7 bases. Germline loops: CDR1 MNHEY, CDR2 SMNVEV (reference sequence). The V gene end was trimmed by 6 bases and the J gene end by 4 bases; junction bases not matched to a gene: 6. This CDR3 has 15 residues. In DNA, the CDR3 is TGTGCCAGCAGCCGGACAGGATCCGGGGCCAACGTCCTGACTTTC. Encoded protein: CASSRTGSGANVLTF.

The CDR3 reads CASSERGPYEQYF. The CDR3 DNA reads TGTGCCAGCAGTGAAAGAGGGCCCTACGAGCAGTACTTC. The chain joins TRBV14 to TRBJ2-7; D is perhaps TRBD2 (5 bases). This CDR3 has 13 residues. Germline V gene data show CDR1 as SGHDN and CDR2 as FVKESK. Trimming stripped 6 bases from V and 2 bases from J, with 11 bases between.

V and J are TRBV5-1 and TRBJ2-3; D might be TRBD1 or TRBD2, each matching 6 bases. V lost 4 bases, J lost 6 bases, and 21 bases lay in between. This CDR3 has 16 amino acids. The germline CDR1 and CDR2 sequences are SGHRS and YFSETQ. The CDR3 sequence: CASSTQLRGPRDTQYF. The DNA for the CDR3 is TGCGCCAGCAGCACCCAACTCCGGGGGCCTCGGGATACGCAGTATTTT.

This clone has a handful of counts. The chain recombines TRBV25-1 with TRBJ2-7, with TRBD2 matching over 12 bases. Germline CDR1 and CDR2: MGHDK and SYGVNS. The CDR3 is 15 amino acids. V was clipped by 3 bases and J by 6 bases; unmatched bases: 6. The CDR3 DNA is TGTGCCAGCAGTGACCCTAGCGGGAGGGGGCGCGAGCAGTACTTC. It is translated as CASSDPSGRGREQYF.